Below are 29 T cell receptor beta chains sequenced from a single sample in a study of CD8+CD57+ T cells in acquired aplastic anemia. CDR3 and TCR beta VDJ profiling relied on a genomic DNA template. From the reads, TCRdb called clonotypes with MiXCR, one entry per CDR3 protein. This sample has a few hundred thousand distinct CDR3 sequences, with over 60% found just once. The sample comprised sorted CD4+, CD8+, or CD8+CD57+ T cells (not recorded which) from PBMCs. These receptors all come from a human donor in good health.

As regards this clonotype: One end of the junction fails to match germline, which may point to a read error. The V and J genes are TRBV11-2 and TRBJ2-2; D not certain. The germline gives CDR1 SGHAT, CDR2 FQNNGV. The CDR3 has 13 residues. CDR3 DNA: TGTGCCAGCAGCTTTACGAATACCGGGGAGCTGTTTTTT. Amino acid sequence: CASSFTNTGELFF.

The rearrangement uses TRBV4-1 and TRBJ1-4; TRBD1 might be the D (5 bases). CDR3 length: 15 residues. CDR1 and CDR2 from the germline V gene are MGHRA and YSYEKL. Trimming removed 0 bases from V and 8 bases from J, with 13 bases in between. CDR3 DNA sequence: TGCGCCAGCAGCCAAGATCGGGGGGTGTCGGAAAAACTGTTTTTT. It is translated as CASSQDRGVSEKLFF.

This clonotype occurred many times. The chain couples TRBV20-1 to TRBJ1-1; TRBD1 matches 11 bases. This CDR3 has 14 amino acids. Germline V gene data show CDR1 as DFQATT and CDR2 as SNEGSKA (reference sequence). Germline trimming cut 7 bases from V and 9 bases from J; bases unmatched to any gene: 13. DNA of the CDR3: TGCAGTGTTTATGTTGGGACAGGGGGTCCGAAAGCTTTCTTT. Translation: CSVYVGTGGPKAFF.

The rearrangement joins TRBV15 to TRBJ1-5; no clear D. With 3 bases removed from V and 2 bases from J, the gap between germline ends came to 5 bases. Per the germline V gene, CDR1 is LNHNV and CDR2 is YYDKDF (reference sequence). CDR3 size: 13 residues. The CDR3 DNA sequence: TGTGCCACCAGCAGTATGGGCAATCAGCCCCAGCATTTT. It yields the protein CATSSMGNQPQHF.

This chain links TRBV7-3 with TRBJ2-5, with TRBD2 identical over 8 bases. CDR1 SGHTA and CDR2 FQGTGA come from the germline V gene. The V gene end was trimmed by 5 bases and the J gene end by 5 bases; junction bases not matched to a gene: 7. The CDR3 loop spans 14 amino acids. CDR3 DNA sequence: TGTGCCAGCAGCCAAGCGGGGGAGAATGAGACCCAGTACTTC. The encoded protein is CASSQAGENETQYF.

This clonotype has just one count. The chain combines TRBV6-5 with TRBJ1-6; no definite D call. The CDR3 spans 13 residues. Trimming removed 8 bases at V and 8 bases at J, with 13 bases between. Germline V gives CDR1 MNHEY, CDR2 SVGAGI. The CDR3: CASRGLLDSPLHF. The CDR3, as DNA: TGTGCCAGCCGAGGGCTTCTAGATTCACCCCTCCACTTT.

This clonotype was found many times. J is TRBJ2-3 and V is TRBV6-5, with 8 bases lining up with TRBD2. From germline, CDR1 is MNHEY and CDR2 SVGAGI. Trimming cost V 7 bases and J 2 bases; bases outside gene matches: 17. The CDR3 loop spans 18 amino acids. CDR3 DNA sequence: TGTGCCAGCACCCTAACCCCGCATGGGCGGGGGGACACAGATACGCAGTATTTT. Translating gives CASTLTPHGRGDTDTQYF.

To note about this clonotype: A much more abundant neighbour one base away suggests this may be a read error. The chain joins TRBV6-1 to TRBJ1-1; tentative D call: TRBD1 (5 bases). Germline CDR1 and CDR2: MNHNS and SASEGT. V lost 9 bases to trimming and J lost 0 bases, with 8 bases between them. The length of the CDR3 is 12 residues. The CDR3: CARGGMNTEAFF. DNA for the CDR3: TGTGCCAGGGGGGGGATGAACACTGAAGCTTTCTTT.

This clonotype appeared once. The chain links TRBV9 to TRBJ1-6, with D hard to call. V dropped 0 bases and J dropped 6 bases, with 4 bases sitting between them. Germline lookup yields CDR1 SGDLS and CDR2 YYNGEE. This CDR3 has 13 residues. CDR3 region: CASSVVFNSPLHF. CDR3 sequence (DNA): TGTGCCAGCAGCGTAGTTTTTAATTCACCCCTCCACTTT.

The V and J genes are TRBV27 and TRBJ2-1, with TRBD2 identical over 8 bases. The germline gives CDR1 MNHEY, CDR2 SMNVEV (reference sequence). The trim removed 3 bases at V and 8 bases at J, leaving 6 bases unmatched. The CDR3 runs to 14 residues. This CDR3 reads CASSFGTSGDEQFF. Here the CDR3 DNA reads TGTGCCAGCAGTTTCGGGACTAGTGGCGATGAGCAGTTCTTC.

This clonotype was counted a few times. This chain joins TRBV10-3 and TRBJ2-6; D may correspond to TRBD1 or TRBD2 (5 bases each). The CDR3 runs to 18 residues. V lost 4 bases, J lost 1 base, and 17 bases lay in between. Looked up from germline, CDR1 is ENHRY and CDR2 is SYGVKD. CDR3 in amino acids: CAISVGQGRTSGANVLTF. The CDR3 DNA sequence: TGTGCCATCAGTGTAGGTCAGGGTAGGACTTCTGGGGCCAACGTCCTGACTTTC.

J is TRBJ2-1 and V is TRBV10-3, with D perhaps matching TRBD1 (5 bases). V was clipped by 6 bases and J by 8 bases, with 11 bases between them. The CDR3 sequence is 12 residues long. Germline CDR1 reads ENHRY; CDR2 reads SYGVKD. The CDR3 coding sequence is TGTGCCATCAGAAGGGAAGGGGATGAGCAGTTCTTC. Translating it yields CAIRREGDEQFF.

V usage is TRBV5-1 and J usage is TRBJ2-7; no reliable D call. Trimming stripped 0 bases from V and 2 bases from J, with 9 bases between. The CDR3 is made up of 14 amino acids. Germline V gives CDR1 SGHRS, CDR2 YFSETQ. DNA of the CDR3: TGCGCCAGCAGCTTGGCCGACATTACCTACGAGCAGTACTTC. Amino acid sequence: CASSLADITYEQYF.

The chain couples TRBV20-1 to TRBJ2-1, with a possible D match to TRBD2 (5 bases). The CDR3 spans 15 residues. V lost 4 bases and J lost 8, with 21 bases in between. Looked up from germline, CDR1 is DFQATT and CDR2 is SNEGSKA (reference sequence). The CDR3, as DNA: TGCAGTGCTATCATCGGCTCTGGGAGCTCCTATGAGCAGTTCTTC. Translation: CSAIIGSGSSYEQFF.

The rearrangement uses TRBV7-8 and TRBJ1-6, with TRBD1 identical over 7 bases. This CDR3 is 13 amino acids long. Trimming removed 5 bases from V and 10 bases from J; junction bases left unmatched: 5. From germline, CDR1 is SGHVS and CDR2 FQNEAQ. The CDR3 DNA sequence: TGTGCCAGCAGCCCCGGACAGGCGTCACCCCTCCACTTT. Protein product: CASSPGQASPLHF.

This clonotype occurred many times. DNA of the CDR3: TGTGCCAGCAGAAAGACAGTAACCTACGAGCAGTACTTC. This translates into CASRKTVTYEQYF. The V gene is TRBV6-1, the J gene TRBJ2-7; a weak D match, TRBD1 (5 bases). Germline loops: CDR1 MNHNS, CDR2 SASEGT. The CDR3 is made up of 13 amino acids. V dropped 6 bases and J dropped 2 bases, with 11 bases sitting between them.

V gene TRBV28 combines with J gene TRBJ2-6, with 9 bases aligning to TRBD1. The V gene's germline CDR1 is MDHEN and CDR2 SYDVKM. There are 17 residues in the CDR3. The trim removed 0 bases at V and 1 base at J, leaving 1 base unmatched. This CDR3 reads CASSLWGQGSGANVLTF. DNA of the CDR3: TGTGCCAGCAGTTTATGGGGACAGGGTTCTGGGGCCAACGTCCTGACTTTC.

The chain combines TRBV20-1 with TRBJ2-7; no definite D call. From germline, CDR1 is DFQATT and CDR2 SNEGSKA (reference sequence). The CDR3 sequence is 11 residues long. Deletions cut 0 bases from V and 4 bases from J, with 4 bases between. CDR3 sequence (DNA): TGCAGTGCTAGAGATACGTACGAGCAGTACTTC. Translation: CSARDTYEQYF.

In its sample, this clonotype was seen many times. V gene TRBV6-5 combines with J gene TRBJ1-3; D might be TRBD1 (5 bases). The V gene lost 2 bases and the J gene lost 0 bases, with 8 bases spanning the gap. The CDR3 extends over 15 amino acids. CDR1 is MNHEY and CDR2 is SVGAGI in the germline V gene. The CDR3 sequence: CASSYGGDSGNTIYF. The DNA for the CDR3 is TGTGCCAGCAGTTACGGGGGTGACTCTGGAAACACCATATATTTT.

This chain uses TRBV7-8 with TRBJ1-2; tentatively, D is TRBD1 (6 bases). V was shortened by 5 bases and J by 3 bases, with 13 bases between the two germline ends. There are 14 residues in the CDR3. From germline, CDR1 is SGHVS and CDR2 FQNEAQ. Written as DNA, the CDR3 is TGTGCCAGCAGCGCCTGGGGGGCTTACTATGGCTACACCTTC. It codes for CASSAWGAYYGYTF.

This clonotype has a count of ten or more. The V and J genes are TRBV9 and TRBJ1-4; a weak D match, TRBD1 (5 bases). This CDR3 comprises 14 residues. V lost 3 bases and J lost 8, with 14 bases in between. Germline V gene data show CDR1 as SGDLS and CDR2 as YYNGEE. CDR3 protein: CASSGPTVGEKLFF. The CDR3 bases are TGTGCCAGCAGCGGACCGACAGTAGGCGAAAAACTGTTTTTT.

The chain uses TRBV11-3 and TRBJ2-7; D might be TRBD1 (5 bases). The V gene lost 5 bases and the J gene lost 2 bases, with 19 bases spanning the gap. The CDR3 runs to 16 residues. The germline gives CDR1 SGHNT, CDR2 YENEEA. CDR3 residues: CASSQDISAGPYEQYF. In DNA form, the CDR3 reads TGTGCCAGCAGCCAAGATATCTCGGCAGGGCCCTACGAGCAGTACTTC.

This clonotype was seen at least ten times. The chain uses TRBV5-1 and TRBJ1-2; D perhaps matches TRBD1 (6 bases). The CDR3 runs 15 residues. Trimming left V 0 bases short and J 3 bases short, with 12 bases between. The germline V gene encodes CDR1 SGHRS and CDR2 YFSETQ. For the CDR3, the DNA is TGCGCCAGCAGCTTGGGGGGGGGCGCGGACTATGGCTACACCTTC. Its protein is CASSLGGGADYGYTF.

The CDR3 spells CASSGGREDYGYTF. The DNA for the CDR3 is TGTGCCAGCAGCGGAGGGAGGGAGGACTATGGCTACACCTTC. The chain combines TRBV9 with TRBJ1-2, with D unresolved. CDR1 SGDLS and CDR2 YYNGEE come from the germline V gene. V lost 3 bases and J lost 3, with 12 bases in between. The CDR3 extends over 14 amino acids.

V usage is TRBV5-1 and J usage is TRBJ2-7; 8 positions agree with TRBD1. The CDR3 extends over 18 amino acids. The ends lost 0 bases at V and 4 bases at J; junction bases unmatched: 15. Germline V gene data show CDR1 as SGHRS and CDR2 as YFSETQ. The CDR3 protein is CASSLAGTGNEGWYEQYF. CDR3 in DNA: TGCGCCAGCAGCTTGGCCGGGACAGGAAATGAAGGGTGGTACGAGCAGTACTTC.

The chain has TRBV4-2 and TRBJ2-7, with D unclear. CDR3 size: 17 residues. Per germline, CDR1 LGHNA and CDR2 YNFKEQ. Between the trimmed V and J ends, which lost 2 bases and 5 bases, there was a span of 22 bases. This CDR3 is CASSQLFRRQRLHEQYF. Written as DNA, the CDR3 is TGTGCCAGCAGCCAACTGTTCCGACGCCAACGTCTCCACGAGCAGTACTTC.

A word on this clonotype: The junction departs from germline at one end; a sequencing error may be responsible. This rearrangement joins TRBV11-2 to TRBJ1-4; D gene ambiguous. Germline V gene sequence: CDR1 SGHAT, CDR2 FQNNGV. The CDR3 is 11 residues long. The CDR3 DNA reads TGTGCCAGCAGGGGCCATGAAAAACTGCTTTTT. Amino acid sequence: CASRGHEKLLF.

This clonotype occurred many times. This rearrangement joins TRBV25-1 to TRBJ2-7, with D tentatively TRBD2 (5 bases). CDR3 length: 11 residues. Germline V gene sequence: CDR1 MGHDK, CDR2 SYGVNS. The chain's CDR3 is CASGLAYEQYF. The CDR3 coding sequence is TGTGCGAGCGGACTCGCCTACGAGCAGTACTTC.

This clonotype showed up just once. The chain couples TRBV7-8 to TRBJ2-5; no clear D. Trimming pared 8 bases from V and 2 bases from J, leaving 12 bases between. CDR1 SGHVS and CDR2 FQNEAQ come from the germline V gene. The CDR3 has 13 residues. The DNA of the CDR3 is TGTGCCAGCGAGGAAAATGTTCAAGAGACCCAGTACTTC. Translating it yields CASEENVQETQYF. Full variable domain (rest looked up from reference TRBV7-8 and TRBJ2-5): GAGVSQSPRYKVAKRGQDVALRCDPISGHVSLFWYQQALGQGPEFLTYFQNEAQLDKSGLPSDRFFAERPEGSVSTLKIQRTQQEDSAVYLCASEENVQETQYFGPGTRLLVL.